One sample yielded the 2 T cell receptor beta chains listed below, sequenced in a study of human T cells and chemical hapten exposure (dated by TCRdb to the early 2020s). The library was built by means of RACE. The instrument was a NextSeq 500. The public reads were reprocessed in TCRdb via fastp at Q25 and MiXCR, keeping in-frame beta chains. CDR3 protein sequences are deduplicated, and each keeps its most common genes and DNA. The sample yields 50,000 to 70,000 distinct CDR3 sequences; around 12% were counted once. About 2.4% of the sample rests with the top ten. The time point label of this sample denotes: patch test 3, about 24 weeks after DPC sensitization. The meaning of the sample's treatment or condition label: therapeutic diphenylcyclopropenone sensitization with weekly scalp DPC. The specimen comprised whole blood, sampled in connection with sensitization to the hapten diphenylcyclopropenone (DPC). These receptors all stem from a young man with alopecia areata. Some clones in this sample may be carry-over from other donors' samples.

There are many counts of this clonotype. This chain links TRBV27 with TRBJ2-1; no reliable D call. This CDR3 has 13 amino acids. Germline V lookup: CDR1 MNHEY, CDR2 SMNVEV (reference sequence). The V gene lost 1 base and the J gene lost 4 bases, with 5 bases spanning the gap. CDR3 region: CASSLYEYNEQFF. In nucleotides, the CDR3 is TGTGCCAGCAGTTTATACGAATACAATGAGCAGTTCTTC.

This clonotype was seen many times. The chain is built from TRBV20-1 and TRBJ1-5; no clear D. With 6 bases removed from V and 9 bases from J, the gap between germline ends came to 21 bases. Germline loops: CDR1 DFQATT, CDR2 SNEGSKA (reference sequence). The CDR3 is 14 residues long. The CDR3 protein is CSATDWTHPGPQHF. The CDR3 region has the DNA TGCAGTGCGACGGACTGGACCCACCCCGGGCCCCAGCATTTT.